The 9 T cell receptor beta chains listed next were all sequenced from one sample in a study of blood T cell repertoires in COVID-19. Profiling relied on immunoSEQ multiplex PCR, and the TCRdb table lists in-frame clones only, not all of them. The sample includes over 150,000 clones, 65% to 90% of them seen just once. What was sequenced was peripheral blood. These receptors all stem from a man aged 45-65 years with active or convalescent COVID-19.

The V call is TRBV6-6, the J call TRBJ2-5, with 11 bases aligning to TRBD2. With V trimmed by 5 bases and J by 5 bases, 4 bases remained unmatched. CDR3 length equals 14 residues. Germline loops: CDR1 MNHNY, CDR2 SVGAGI (reference sequence). In DNA form, the CDR3 reads TGTGCCAGCAGTATAGCGGGGGGGCGTGAGACCCAGTACTTC. It is translated as CASSIAGGRETQYF.

The chain is built from TRBV2 and TRBJ1-3; 7 nucleotides align to TRBD1. V lost 6 bases and J lost 3; bases outside the gene matches: 5. There are 14 residues in the CDR3. CDR1 is SNHLY and CDR2 is FYNNEI in the germline V gene. DNA of the CDR3: TGTGCCAGCAGCCAAACAGGGGTTGGAAACACCATATATTTT. Amino acid sequence: CASSQTGVGNTIYF.

The V gene is TRBV12-5, the J gene TRBJ2-1; TRBD2 is a possible D gene (5 bases). Trimming shortened V by 5 bases and J by 6 bases, and 11 bases separated the two germline ends. Germline-derived CDR1 and CDR2 are LGHNT and FRNRAP. The CDR3 loop spans 13 amino acids. CDR3 region: CASGKLGGNEQFF. CDR3 DNA: TGTGCTAGTGGTAAACTAGGTGGCAATGAGCAGTTCTTC.

J is TRBJ1-2 and V is TRBV19; 7 positions agree with TRBD1. The germline V gene has CDR1 LNHDA and CDR2 SQIVND (reference sequence). The CDR3 is 14 residues long. The V gene end was trimmed by 1 base and the J gene end by 8 bases; junction bases not matched to a gene: 7. CDR3 in DNA: TGTGCCAGTAGTATAGGCCAGACAGGGTTCGGCTACACCTTC. This gives the protein CASSIGQTGFGYTF.

The chain has TRBV10-3 and TRBJ2-3; 7 nucleotides align to TRBD2. This CDR3 has 14 residues. Germline V gives CDR1 ENHRY, CDR2 SYGVKD. V lost 5 bases to trimming and J lost 2 bases; unmatched junction nucleotides: 4. In DNA, the CDR3 is TGTGCCATCAGTATAGCGGGCCCCACAGATACGCAGTATTTT. Translating gives CAISIAGPTDTQYF.

CDR3 DNA sequence: TGTGCCAGCTCACCACGCTCGCCCGAACTAGCCAAAAACATTCAGTACTTC. This sequence encodes CASSPRSPELAKNIQYF. J is TRBJ2-4 and V is TRBV18; D is ambiguous. The CDR3 consists of 17 residues. Germline V CDR1 and CDR2: KGHSH, LQKENI. Trimming cost V 1 base and J 0 bases, with 13 bases left between them. Looking up the rest from reference TRBV18 and TRBJ2-4 gives the full variable domain: NAGVMQNPRHLVRRRGQEARLRCSPMKGHSHVYWYRQLPEEGLKFMVYLQKENIIDESGMPKERFSAEFPKEGPSILRIQQVVRGDSAAYFCASSPRSPELAKNIQYFGAGTRLSVL.

The chain uses TRBV4-3 and TRBJ2-3; 9 bases are a match to TRBD2. The germline V gene has CDR1 LGHNA and CDR2 YSLEER. The CDR3 spans 17 residues. The V gene end was trimmed by 0 bases and the J gene end by 2 bases; junction bases not matched to a gene: 6. The CDR3 sequence is CASSQDFGGGATDTQYF. The CDR3, as DNA: TGCGCCAGCAGCCAAGATTTTGGCGGGGGGGCCACAGATACGCAGTATTTT.

In its sample, this clone was seen once. The rearrangement links TRBV19 to TRBJ2-5; TRBD2 matches at 12 bases. This CDR3 spans 16 amino acids. Germline V gene sequence: CDR1 LNHDA, CDR2 SQIVND (reference sequence). After removal of 5 bases from V and 1 base from J, the junction contained 5 bases not matched to a gene. CDR3 DNA: TGTGCCAGTAGTGCCGCTAGCGGGGGGGTCCAAGAGACCCAGTACTTC. It yields the protein CASSAASGGVQETQYF.

The chain carries TRBV7-2 and TRBJ1-1; D unresolved. Germline V lookup: CDR1 SGHTA, CDR2 FQGNSA. Trimming shortened V by 0 bases and J by 5 bases, and 7 bases separated the two germline ends. This CDR3 spans 13 amino acids. The CDR3 reads CASSLATRTEAFF. CDR3 nucleotide sequence: TGTGCCAGCAGCTTAGCGACCAGGACTGAAGCTTTCTTT.